The rows below give T cell receptor beta chains drawn from one sample of a study of cytomegalovirus exposure and HLA in healthy donors. This table comes from immunoSEQ multiplex PCR, and its TCRdb copy is limited to in-frame clones, with some not included. The profile shows 140,000 to 150,000 clones, less than 10% of them singletons. The specimen was PBMCs. Receptor source: a man between 50 and 59 years old in good health and CMV-seronegative. The CDR3 runs from the conserved cysteine through the conserved F or W. The order of the fields is V gene, J gene, clone size, D gene, CDR3 protein, CDR3 DNA. D genes are given only for firm matches. A clone size is listed for some rows: how often the clone was seen (once, few, many), or a class if it is expanded.

>TRBV28|TRBJ2-7|-|-
CASSLEENEQYF
TGTGCCAGCAGTTTAGAAGAGAACGAGCAGTACTTC
>TRBV5-1|TRBJ2-1|-|TRBD1
CASSSVMTGGSNEQFF
TGCGCCAGCAGCTCCGTAATGACAGGGGGGAGCAATGAGCAGTTCTTC
>TRBV7-3|TRBJ1-6|-|-
CASSLNSQDNSPLHF
TGTGCCAGCAGCTTAAATAGTCAGGATAATTCACCCCTCCACTTT
>TRBV5-1|TRBJ2-3|few|TRBD2
CASSSLAGGRTDTQYF
TGCGCCAGCAGCTCCTTGGCGGGGGGGCGGACAGATACGCAGTATTTT
>TRBV5-6|TRBJ2-7|few|TRBD2
CASSWAGTSGVEQYF
TGTGCCAGCAGCTGGGCCGGGACTAGCGGGGTCGAGCAGTACTTC
>TRBV4-1|TRBJ1-5|many|-
CASSQDLRGNQPQHF
TGCGCCAGCAGCCAAGATCTTAGAGGCAATCAGCCCCAGCATTTT
>TRBV5-6|TRBJ1-6|few|-
CASSFYTVYNSPLHF
TGTGCCAGCAGCTTTTATACGGTCTATAATTCACCCCTCCACTTT
>TRBV4-1|TRBJ1-4|-|TRBD1
CASSQVITGGNEKLFF
TGCGCCAGCAGCCAAGTCATAACAGGGGGGAATGAAAAACTGTTTTTT
>TRBV10-1|TRBJ1-2|few|TRBD1
CASSRTGNYGYTF
TGCGCCAGCAGCAGGACAGGGAACTATGGCTACACCTTC
>TRBV6-5|TRBJ1-1|few|-
CASSYGQSLGTEAFF
TGTGCCAGCAGTTACGGGCAGAGCTTAGGTACTGAAGCTTTCTTT
>TRBV11-3|TRBJ1-4|-|-
CASSLAYDGKPTPNEKLFF
TGTGCCAGCAGCTTAGCCTACGACGGGAAGCCCACCCCAAATGAAAAACTGTTTTTT
>TRBV7-3|TRBJ1-1|-|-
CASSLSEGTEAFF
TGTGCCAGCAGCTTAAGTGAGGGCACTGAAGCTTTCTTT
>TRBV5-1|TRBJ2-2|few|-
CASSLDRVVAGELFF
TGCGCCAGCAGCTTGGACAGGGTAGTAGCCGGGGAGCTGTTTTTT
>TRBV5-4|TRBJ2-7|few|-
CASSLDSSLEQYF
TGTGCCAGCAGCTTGGACTCCTCCCTCGAGCAGTACTTC
>TRBV10-1|TRBJ1-1|few|TRBD1
CASSQGQGSEAFF
TGCGCCAGCAGTCAAGGACAGGGCTCTGAAGCTTTCTTT
>TRBV7-8|TRBJ2-1|few|-
CASSQADRGSYNEQFF
TGTGCCAGCAGCCAAGCTGACAGAGGATCCTACAATGAGCAGTTCTTC
>TRBV5-6|TRBJ2-7|-|TRBD2
CASSRTSGGAYEQYF
TGTGCCAGCAGCAGGACTAGCGGGGGGGCCTACGAGCAGTACTTC
>TRBV19|TRBJ1-1|few|-
CASSITSNTEAFF
TGTGCCAGTAGTATCACATCGAACACTGAAGCTTTCTTT
>TRBV6-5|TRBJ1-5|few|-
CASSYSSFQPQHF
TGTGCCAGCAGTTACTCGAGCTTTCAGCCCCAGCATTTT
>TRBV9|TRBJ1-4|-|TRBD1
CASSVDGQVTKLFF
TGTGCCAGCAGCGTAGACGGACAGGTGACTAAACTGTTTTTT
>TRBV4-2|TRBJ2-7|-|-
CASRRGQGSPYEQYF
TGTGCCAGCAGACGCGGTCAGGGGAGCCCCTACGAGCAGTACTTC
>TRBV5-1|TRBJ1-1|-|TRBD1
CASSSADRVAEAFF
TGCGCCAGCAGCTCCGCCGACAGGGTCGCTGAAGCTTTCTTT
>TRBV6-1|TRBJ2-1|many|TRBD1
CASSPTDRGLGEQFF
TGTGCCAGCAGTCCTACCGACAGGGGACTGGGTGAGCAGTTCTTC
>TRBV5-1|TRBJ1-2|few|-
CASSLVGGDGYTF
TGCGCCAGCAGCTTGGTCGGGGGGGATGGCTACACCTTC
>TRBV29-1|TRBJ2-3|few|-
CSVARLVSYASTDTQYF
TGCAGCGTTGCCAGGCTCGTAAGCTATGCCAGCACAGATACGCAGTATTTT
>TRBV7-9|TRBJ2-7|-|-
CASSLTGVGEQYF
TGTGCCAGCAGCTTAACAGGAGTGGGCGAGCAGTACTTC
>TRBV6-6|TRBJ1-1|few|-
CASSPRVSTEAFF
TGTGCCAGCAGTCCCAGGGTGAGCACTGAAGCTTTCTTT
>TRBV10-3|TRBJ2-7|-|TRBD1
CAISAGTGGGLDEQYF
TGTGCCATCAGTGCAGGGACAGGGGGCGGACTCGACGAGCAGTACTTC
>TRBV19|TRBJ1-1|few|-
CASSPGQSLNTEAFF
TGTGCCAGTAGTCCAGGACAGAGCTTAAACACTGAAGCTTTCTTT
>TRBV7-2|TRBJ1-5|many|-
CASSLGSGTYGGGNQPQHF
TGTGCCAGCAGCTTAGGGTCAGGGACCTATGGCGGGGGCAATCAGCCCCAGCATTTT
>TRBV7-9|TRBJ1-4|-|TRBD1
CASSSRDRDLSEKLFF
TGTGCCAGCAGCTCCCGGGACAGGGACTTAAGCGAAAAACTGTTTTTT
>TRBV6-5|TRBJ2-4|few|-
CASSPQGLGNIQYF
TGTGCCAGCAGTCCTCAGGGGTTGGGAAACATTCAGTACTTC
>TRBV12-5|TRBJ1-4|few|TRBD1
CASAHGQGTLNEKLFF
TGTGCTAGTGCTCATGGACAGGGTACTCTTAATGAAAAACTGTTTTTT
>TRBV6-6|TRBJ2-1|few|TRBD2
CASRARAGGRYNEQFF
TGTGCCAGCAGAGCCCGAGCGGGGGGCCGATACAATGAGCAGTTCTTC
>TRBV9|TRBJ2-3|-|-
CASSVISGVGPDTQYF
TGTGCCAGCAGCGTAATTTCGGGGGTGGGCCCAGATACGCAGTATTTT
>TRBV12-5|TRBJ2-3|few|TRBD1
CASGYGTTGASTDTQYF
TGTGCTAGTGGGTATGGGACGACAGGGGCGAGCACAGATACGCAGTATTTT
>TRBV15|TRBJ2-1|few|-
CATSRQVYNEQFF
TGTGCCACCAGCAGACAGGTCTACAATGAGCAGTTCTTC
>TRBV19|TRBJ2-7|-|TRBD2
CASRGGRPNSYEQYF
TGTGCCAGTAGAGGCGGGAGGCCCAACTCCTACGAGCAGTACTTC
>TRBV5-1|TRBJ1-4|few|-
CASSTDSGTTEKLFF
TGCGCCAGCAGCACCGACAGTGGGACTACGGAAAAACTGTTTTTT
>TRBV18|TRBJ2-5|few|-
CASSPRGQQETQYF
TGTGCCAGCTCACCACGTGGACAGCAAGAGACCCAGTACTTC
>TRBV27|TRBJ2-7|-|TRBD1
CASRGLGQGSYEQYF
TGTGCCAGCAGGGGCTTGGGACAGGGTTCCTACGAGCAGTACTTC
>TRBV28|TRBJ2-5|few|TRBD2
CASSLLSSGGGSETQYF
TGTGCCAGCAGTTTATTGAGTAGCGGGGGGGGGAGTGAGACCCAGTACTTC
>TRBV6-5|TRBJ1-5|-|TRBD1
CASSHSRDRSNQPQHF
TGTGCCAGCAGTCACTCCCGGGACAGGAGCAATCAGCCCCAGCATTTT
>TRBV7-7|TRBJ2-2|-|TRBD1
CASRPGTGGTGELFF
TGTGCTAGCAGGCCAGGGACAGGGGGCACCGGGGAGCTGTTTTTT
>TRBV7-3|TRBJ2-7|-|TRBD2
CASSLSGTSSYEQYF
TGTGCCAGCAGCTTAAGCGGGACTAGCAGCTACGAGCAGTACTTC
>TRBV7-2|TRBJ2-6|few|TRBD1
CASSQKTGSGANVLTF
TGTGCCAGCAGCCAAAAGACAGGGTCTGGGGCCAACGTCCTGACTTTC
>TRBV19|TRBJ1-2|few|-
CASRGPGEANYGYTF
TGTGCCAGTAGAGGGCCAGGGGAAGCTAACTATGGCTACACCTTC
>TRBV5-5|TRBJ2-5|-|-
CASSGSGVVETQYF
TGTGCCAGCAGCGGCTCCGGGGTGGTAGAGACCCAGTACTTC
>TRBV5-1|TRBJ1-4|-|-
CASSLPGQAGEKLFF
TGCGCCAGCAGCTTGCCGGGACAAGCAGGGGAAAAACTGTTTTTT
>TRBV30|TRBJ2-5|-|TRBD2
CAWSAGLAGETQYF
TGTGCCTGGAGTGCGGGACTAGCGGGAGAGACCCAGTACTTC
>TRBV12-2|TRBJ1-4|-|-
CASRLELCRATNEKLFF
TGTGCAAGTCGCTTAGAGCTGTGTCGGGCAACTAATGAAAAACTGTTTTTT